This TCR beta chain originates from a study of T cells in Graves' hyperthyroidism and ophthalmopathy. Study-wide background: Before any treatment, at initial diagnosis, peripheral blood was collected.

Uncontrolled infection, other autoimmune disease, pregnancy or lactation led to exclusion. It was RNA transcripts that yielded the amplified TCR beta CDR3 regions. A first-round RT-PCR of the TCR CDR3 used the HTBI primer set. TCRdb recomputed calls from the multiplex PCR reads with MiXCR, one row per CDR3 protein. The table lists around 300,000 distinct CDR3 sequences, around a quarter of them singletons. The receptor was derived from a middle-aged man with Graves' hyperthyroidism that later progressed to Graves' ophthalmopathy. Sequenced material: blood.

This CDR3 reads CASSLGPRYEQYF. CDR3 nucleotides: TGTGCCAGCAGCTTAGGGCCCCGATACGAGCAGTACTTC. The rearrangement links TRBV7-2 to TRBJ2-7, with D unclear. In germline, CDR1 is SGHTA, CDR2 FQGNSA. This CDR3 is built from 13 residues. Trimming stripped 1 base from V and 4 bases from J, with 8 bases between. Using reference TRBV7-2 and TRBJ2-7 for the parts outside the CDR3, the full variable domain is GAGVSQSPSNKVTEKGKDVELRCDPISGHTALYWYRQSLGQGLEFLIYFQGNSAPDKSGLPSDRFSAERTGGSVSTLTIQRTQQEDSAVYLCASSLGPRYEQYFGPGTRLTVT.